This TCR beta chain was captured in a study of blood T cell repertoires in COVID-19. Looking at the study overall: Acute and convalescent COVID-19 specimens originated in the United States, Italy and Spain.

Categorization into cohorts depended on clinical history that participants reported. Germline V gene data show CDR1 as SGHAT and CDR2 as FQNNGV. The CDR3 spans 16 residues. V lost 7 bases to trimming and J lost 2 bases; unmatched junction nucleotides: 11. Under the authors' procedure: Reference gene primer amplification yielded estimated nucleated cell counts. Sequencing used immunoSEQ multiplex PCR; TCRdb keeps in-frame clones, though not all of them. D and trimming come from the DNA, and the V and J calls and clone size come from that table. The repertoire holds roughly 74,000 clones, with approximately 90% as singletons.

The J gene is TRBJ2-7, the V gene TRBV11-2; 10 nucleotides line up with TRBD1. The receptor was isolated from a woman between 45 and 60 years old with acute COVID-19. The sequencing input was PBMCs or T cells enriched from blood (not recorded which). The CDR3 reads CASTRPSGTGAYEQYF. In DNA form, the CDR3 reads TGTGCCAGCACCCGCCCCTCCGGGACAGGGGCCTACGAGCAGTACTTC.